This TCR beta chain was recorded in a study of T cell repertoires in cytomegalovirus infection. As for the study in general: Used in the study were CMV epitopes, some recently identified and HLA-C-restricted, others well-studied and HLA-B-restricted. Evidence of both CMV infection and a matching HLA type came from public TCR beta signatures. Study results and limitations: Within the response measured ex vivo, HLA-C-restricted CMV-specific TCR beta clonotypes were dominant. Cumulated frequencies of public TCR beta families served to identify carriers of CMV plus the relevant HLA.

This clonotype has only one observation. Its antigen is undetermined. With a much larger clone just one base away, this may be a read error. Via MiXCR, TCRdb re-called the reads, giving one row per CDR3 protein. The table includes about 85,000 distinct CDR3 sequences, roughly half detected once. The sequencing here drew on CD8+ T cells from cultured PBMCs, taken from culture after CMV antigen stimulation. The clonotype comes from a human donor in good health (CMV status not recorded). Some clones in this sample may be carry-over from other donors' samples.

The CDR3 sequence: CASSFHLRTAGNSYNERFF. CDR3 DNA: TGTGCCAGCAGTTTCCACCTAAGGACAGCTGGGAATTCCTACAATGAGCGGTTCTTC. The V call is TRBV28, the J call TRBJ2-1; D might be TRBD1 (6 bases). Germline CDR1 is MDHEN and CDR2 is SYDVKM. This CDR3 is 19 amino acids long.